This TCR beta chain was observed in a study of early T cells in non-severe SARS-CoV-2 infection. The wider study: Sequencing targeted bulk RNA from unsorted whole blood, leaving chains unpaired. Study-level points and caveats: Matching with VDJdb favored anti-spike CD8 responses (missing private and CD4 specificities).

At least ten counts were recorded for this clonotype. Its antigen is unknown. V lost 6 bases, J lost 4 bases, and 10 bases stayed unmatched. CDR3 length equals 14 residues. Germline loops: CDR1 DFQATT, CDR2 SNEGSKA (reference sequence). Unique molecular identifiers were added to individual cDNA molecules. TCRdb reprocessed the 5' RACE reads via MiXCR and lists one record per CDR3 protein. In the table there are 87,000 or so distinct CDR3 sequences, over 9% of which are singletons. The sequence came from an adult who was a healthcare worker with PCR-confirmed SARS-CoV-2 infection or an uninfected control (not recorded which). The sequenced sample consisted of whole blood. The rearrangement links TRBV20-1 to TRBJ2-3; TRBD2 matches 7 bases. Here the CDR3 reads CSARREGLADTQYF. The CDR3 DNA reads TGCAGTGCAAGGAGGGAGGGCCTCGCAGATACGCAGTATTTT.